This T cell receptor (beta chain) was captured by sequencing in a study of T cell repertoires in cytomegalovirus infection. Study-wide background: An indication of both CMV infection and matching HLA type came from public TCR beta signatures. Study results and limitations: Of the TCR beta families, the public ones yielded a cumulative frequency that identified carriers of CMV plus the relevant HLA.

TCRdb re-called the reads with MiXCR, one entry per CDR3 protein. This table holds some 560,000 distinct CDR3 sequences, almost 40% found once. CDR1 is SGHTA and CDR2 is FQGNSA in the germline V gene. The CDR3 is made up of 16 amino acids. V lost 0 bases and J lost 6, with 17 bases in between. This clonotype turned up a few times. Its matching antigen is unknown. This chain uses TRBV7-2 with TRBJ1-1, with D tentatively TRBD1 (5 bases). This TCR was recovered from a human donor in good health (CMV status not recorded). Some clones in this sample may be carry-over from other donors' samples. The sample was cultured PBMCs, taken from culture after CMV antigen stimulation. CDR3 in DNA: TGTGCCAGCAGCTTAGCGCTAGTCAGGGAGGCCGCTGAAGCTTTCTTT. Translation: CASSLALVREAAEAFF.